Each of the 14 T cell receptor beta chains below was sequenced from the same sample in a study of cytotoxic CD8 clonotypes in ibrutinib-treated CLL. Some clones are missing from TCRdb's copy, which holds only in-frame ones; the method was immunoSEQ multiplex PCR. The table has about 68,000 clones, around 84% seen once. Sequencing was performed on PBMCs, taken at disease progression, from a patient treated with ibrutinib. These receptors were obtained from a human donor with chronic lymphocytic leukemia.

The chain links TRBV2 to TRBJ2-6; D not resolved. The CDR3 contains 14 residues. Trimming stripped 5 bases from V and 0 bases from J, with 5 bases between. Germline V gene data show CDR1 as SNHLY and CDR2 as FYNNEI. CDR3 sequence: CASSLISGANVLTF. The CDR3 coding sequence is TGTGCCAGCAGTTTAATCTCTGGGGCCAACGTCCTGACTTTC.

The V call is TRBV5-1, the J call TRBJ1-6; D remains unclear. The V end was cut by 0 bases, the J end by 0 bases, with 1 base between. Germline CDR1 reads SGHRS; CDR2 reads YFSETQ. This CDR3 comprises 14 residues. The CDR3 region has the DNA TGCGCCAGCAGCTTGGGCTCCTATAATTCACCCCTCCACTTT. The encoded protein is CASSLGSYNSPLHF.

This sequence joins TRBV18 and TRBJ1-2, with D perhaps TRBD1 (5 bases). Germline V gives CDR1 KGHSH, CDR2 LQKENI. CDR3 length: 14 amino acids. Deletions cut 4 bases from V and 5 bases from J, with 14 bases between. CDR3 loop: CASSREGVPYGYTF. The DNA of the CDR3 is TGTGCCAGCTCACGGGAAGGGGTTCCTTATGGCTACACCTTC.

The sample holds a few counts of this clone. V usage is TRBV10-3 and J usage is TRBJ1-1; D remains unclear. This CDR3 region has 13 residues. Trimming shortened V by 8 bases and J by 6 bases, and 16 bases separated the two germline ends. Looked up from germline, CDR1 is ENHRY and CDR2 is SYGVKD. The CDR3 spells CAIRPEGFPEAFF. The CDR3 region has the DNA TGTGCCATCCGGCCTGAAGGCTTCCCTGAAGCTTTCTTT.

This chain joins TRBV19 and TRBJ1-2; D is possibly TRBD1 (5 bases). The germline CDR1 and CDR2 sequences are LNHDA and SQIVND (reference sequence). V lost 5 bases and J lost 2, with 6 bases in between. This CDR3 spans 12 amino acids. The CDR3 sequence: CASSRDNYGYTF. CDR3 in DNA: TGTGCCAGTAGTCGGGACAACTATGGCTACACCTTC.

The chain is built from TRBV12-5 and TRBJ1-2; 7 nucleotides line up with TRBD1. The J segment lost 4 bases and the V segment lost 7 bases, leaving 15 bases of the junction unmatched. CDR3 length equals 16 residues. The germline CDR1 and CDR2 sequences are LGHNT and FRNRAP. CDR3 in DNA: TGTGCTAGTGCCCCCCCGGGGACAGTTGTTCTCTATGGCTACACCTTC. This translates into CASAPPGTVVLYGYTF.

This clone came up a few times. One junction end disagrees with the germline gene, perhaps due to a read error. The V gene is TRBV30, the J gene TRBJ2-7; D call uncertain. The CDR3 has 11 residues. The germline V gene has CDR1 GTSNPN and CDR2 SVGIG (reference sequence). The CDR3 nucleotides are TGTGCCTGGAGTGTAAACCTGGGCAGGAACTTC. This sequence encodes CAWSVNLGRNF. Looking up the rest from reference TRBV30 and TRBJ2-7 gives the full variable domain: SQTIHQWPATLVQPVGSPLSLECTVEGTSNPNLYWYRQAAGRGLQLLFYSVGIGQISSEVPQNLSASRPQDRQFILSSKKLLLSDSGFYLCAWSVNLGRNFGPGTRLTVT.

The genes are TRBV29-1 and TRBJ2-7, with D unclear. The CDR3 runs 12 residues. The V gene lost 2 bases and the J gene lost 0 bases, with 5 bases spanning the gap. Germline loops: CDR1 SQVTM, CDR2 ANQGSEA. The CDR3, as DNA: TGCAGCGTTGAAAACAGCTCCTACGAGCAGTACTTC. This translates into CSVENSSYEQYF.

The chain links TRBV30 to TRBJ2-1; no clear D gene. The germline gives CDR1 GTSNPN, CDR2 SVGIG (reference sequence). The CDR3 sequence is 11 residues long. V dropped 7 bases and J dropped 8 bases, with 12 bases sitting between them. DNA for the CDR3: TGTGCCTTCACGCATTCGGATGAGCAGTTCTTC. Amino acids: CAFTHSDEQFF.

The chain uses TRBV6-1 and TRBJ1-2; 7 bases agree with TRBD1. The CDR3 has 14 residues. The junction had 4 bases not matched to a gene; V was cut back by 3 bases and J by 3 bases. CDR1 and CDR2 from the germline V gene are MNHNS and SASEGT. The CDR3 DNA sequence: TGTGCCAGCAGTGACAGGGGGGGGTACTATGGCTACACCTTC. As protein: CASSDRGGYYGYTF.

The rearrangement uses TRBV10-3 and TRBJ2-7; D ambiguous. V lost 6 bases and J 2 bases, leaving 8 bases between the germline ends. The V gene's germline CDR1 is ENHRY and CDR2 SYGVKD. This CDR3 region has 12 residues. In DNA form, the CDR3 reads TGTGCCATCAGCGCCACACCCTACGAGCAGTACTTC. It is translated as CAISATPYEQYF.

The chain recombines TRBV9 with TRBJ1-4, with no clear D. The CDR3 is 15 amino acids. Trimming cost V 1 base and J 7 bases, with 14 bases left between them. Germline CDR1 is SGDLS and CDR2 is YYNGEE. Here the CDR3 DNA reads TGTGCCAGCAGCGTAAAGGGAGGAGTACGTGAAAAACTGTTTTTT. It encodes CASSVKGGVREKLFF.

CDR3 sequence: CASSPGQGDYGYTF. In DNA, the CDR3 is TGTGCCAGCAGCCCGGGACAGGGGGACTATGGCTACACCTTC. The chain joins TRBV5-6 to TRBJ1-2; 11 nucleotides align to TRBD1. Germline V gene lookup returns CDR1 SGHDT and CDR2 YYEEEE. The V and J ends lost 4 bases and 3 bases, in that order; junction bases with no gene match: 2. This CDR3 region has 14 residues.

This clone appeared a single time. This chain links TRBV27 with TRBJ1-5, with TRBD1 as a possible D gene (6 bases). Trimming took 8 bases from V and 6 from J, leaving 20 bases between them. The CDR3 contains 15 residues. From germline, CDR1 is MNHEY and CDR2 SMNVEV (reference sequence). CDR3 sequence: CASSIGRTASQPQHF. The CDR3 DNA reads TGTGCCAGCTCCATAGGAAGGACAGCCAGTCAGCCCCAGCATTTT.